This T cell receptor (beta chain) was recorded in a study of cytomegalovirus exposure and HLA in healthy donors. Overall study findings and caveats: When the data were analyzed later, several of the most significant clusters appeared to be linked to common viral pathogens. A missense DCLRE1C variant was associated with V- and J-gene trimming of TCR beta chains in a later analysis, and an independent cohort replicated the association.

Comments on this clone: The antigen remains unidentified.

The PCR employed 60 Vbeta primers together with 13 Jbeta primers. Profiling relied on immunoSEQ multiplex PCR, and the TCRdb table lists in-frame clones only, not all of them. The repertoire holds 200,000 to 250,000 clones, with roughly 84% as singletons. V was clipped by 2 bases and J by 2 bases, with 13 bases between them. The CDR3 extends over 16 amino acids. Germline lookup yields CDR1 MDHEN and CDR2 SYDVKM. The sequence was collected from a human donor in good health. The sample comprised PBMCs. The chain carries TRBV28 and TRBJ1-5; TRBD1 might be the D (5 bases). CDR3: CASSLGAGRGNQPQHF. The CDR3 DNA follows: TGTGCCAGCAGTTTAGGGGCGGGGAGGGGCAATCAGCCCCAGCATTTT.